This T cell receptor (beta chain) was captured by sequencing in a study of T cells in tuberculosis (dated by TCRdb to the late 2010s). Looking at the study overall: The study combined CD1B tetramers and high-throughput TCR immunosequencing to characterize T cells specific for the mycobacterial lipid antigen glucose monomycolate (GMM). Beyond this particular receptor, the publication reports: T cells binding the CD1B-GMM tetramer with low affinity may have been missed by the stringent sort gate.

Thawed, overnight-rested PBMC were stained with GMM-loaded CD1B tetramer, a Live/Dead dye and anti-CD3, then sorted on a FACS Aria II. The CD1B tetramers were loaded with C32 glucose monomycolate that had been purified from Rhodococcus equi. Before cryopreservation, the PBMC used for tetramer sorting had been depleted of CD14-expressing monocytes for a separate study. From each donor, around 96,000 tetramer-negative cells were sorted and analyzed together with the tetramer-positive cells. Antigen-specific T cells were sorted from a few healthy South African adults using GMM-loaded CD1B tetramers. Because TCR-alpha and TCR-beta chains were sequenced unpaired, no information on chain pairing was available. TCR libraries were generated with the immunoSEQ multiplex PCR assay, using TCR-beta and/or TCR-alpha/delta assays for each sample. The amplified TCR libraries were sequenced using the Illumina high-throughput platform. In the original analysis: Clustering and dimensionality reduction relied on pairwise TCRdist distances among GMM-specific receptors from T cells that were either sorted ex vivo or expanded in vitro. Sequence motifs defined by gene usage and CDR3 content were tested for enrichment in tetramer-positive versus tetramer-negative populations. In TCRdb, the immuneACCESS table is reduced to in-frame sequences with V and J assigned. These tables do not hold every clone; where another copy was compared, an unresolved V gene accounts for under half, and the others remain unexplained. The V and J calls and clone size come from that table; D and trimming were worked out from the DNA. Present in this sample are 60,000 or so clones, 81% of which were seen just once. The ten largest clonotypes hold about 13% of the sample.

This clone has just a few counts. No base quality values were provided; no much bigger clone lies one nucleotide off. The sequence was collected from an adult woman with latent tuberculosis. Sequencing used CD1b-GMM tetramer-negative cells sorted from PBMCs. The sample's cell subset or site, from its label and the paper: T cells not binding CD1B-GMM tetramer, sorted from same donor.

The nucleotide sequence is given as TGTGCCACCAGCAGTTTCTACCGGGACTCAAGGCAGTTCTTC. This translates into CATSSFYRDSRQFF. The chain is encoded by TRBV15 joined to TRBJ2-1; TRBD2 might be the D gene, on 6 matching bases. The CDR3 runs 14 amino acids, cysteine and phenylalanine included. Of the read, only the CDR3 DNA is kept; its 42 bases are in frame from base 1. Trimming takes 3 bases from V and 12 bases from J, and the germline ends sit 18 bases apart. The germline V gene (reference sequence) gives CDR1 as LNHNV and CDR2 as YYDKDF.